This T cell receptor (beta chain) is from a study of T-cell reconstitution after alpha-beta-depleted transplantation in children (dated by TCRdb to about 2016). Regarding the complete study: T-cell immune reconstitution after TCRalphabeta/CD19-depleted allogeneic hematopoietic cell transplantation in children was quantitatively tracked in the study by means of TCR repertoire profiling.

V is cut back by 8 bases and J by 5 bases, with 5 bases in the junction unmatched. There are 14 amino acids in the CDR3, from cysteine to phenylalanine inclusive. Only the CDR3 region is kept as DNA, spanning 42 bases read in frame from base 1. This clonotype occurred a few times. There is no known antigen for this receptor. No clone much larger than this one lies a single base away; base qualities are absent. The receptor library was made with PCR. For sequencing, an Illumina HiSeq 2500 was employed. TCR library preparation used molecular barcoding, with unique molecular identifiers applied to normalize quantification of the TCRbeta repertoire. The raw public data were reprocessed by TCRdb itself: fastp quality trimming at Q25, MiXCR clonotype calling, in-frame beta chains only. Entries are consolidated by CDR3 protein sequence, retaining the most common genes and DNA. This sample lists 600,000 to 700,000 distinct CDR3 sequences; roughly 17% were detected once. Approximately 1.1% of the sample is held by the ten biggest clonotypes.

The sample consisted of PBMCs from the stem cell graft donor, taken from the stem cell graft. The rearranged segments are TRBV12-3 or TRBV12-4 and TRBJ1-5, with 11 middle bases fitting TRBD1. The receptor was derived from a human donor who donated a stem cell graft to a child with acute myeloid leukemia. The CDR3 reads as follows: CASGGQGGYQPQHF. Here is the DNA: TGTGCCAGCGGGGGACAGGGGGGGTATCAGCCCCAGCATTTT.